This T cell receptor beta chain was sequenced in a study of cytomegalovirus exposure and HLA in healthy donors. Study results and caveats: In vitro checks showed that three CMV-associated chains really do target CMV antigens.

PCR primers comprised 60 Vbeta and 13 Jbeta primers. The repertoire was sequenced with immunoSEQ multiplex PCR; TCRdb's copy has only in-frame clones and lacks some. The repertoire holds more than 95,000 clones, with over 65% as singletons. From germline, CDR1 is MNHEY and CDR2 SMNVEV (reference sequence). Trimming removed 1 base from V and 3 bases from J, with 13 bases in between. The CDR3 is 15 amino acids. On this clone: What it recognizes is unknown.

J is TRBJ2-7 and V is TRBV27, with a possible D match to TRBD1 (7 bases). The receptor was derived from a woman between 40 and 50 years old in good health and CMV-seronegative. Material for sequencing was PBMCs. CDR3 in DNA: TGTGCCAGCAGTTTATGGGGGGACAGCTACTACGAGCAGTACTTC. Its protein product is CASSLWGDSYYEQYF.